This TCR beta chain was sequenced for a study of blood T cell repertoires in COVID-19 (dated by TCRdb to the early 2020s). General notes on the study: Samples covering the acute and convalescent phases of COVID-19 were provided by collaborators in the United States, Italy and Spain. Nearly every sample came with metadata listing a de-identified subject ID, COVID-19 status, age in years and sex. Samples came from the ongoing ImmuneRACE study (first 160 participants) plus 1,254 subjects from 6 global collaborators. Where available, HLA class I and class II types were obtained from metadata supplied by the sample provider rather than from assay-based typing. The dataset comprised deeply sampled blood TCRbeta repertoires from subjects exposed to, actively infected with, or recovered from COVID-19. The repertoires were released in a freely available public database meant as a resource for research on the immune response to SARS-CoV-2. The material from the prospective study consisted of cDNA or gDNA derived from T cells, B-cell-depleted T cells, or PBMCs.

One collaborating source in Seattle enrolled patients during active infection and followed them longitudinally through the course of disease. Collaborating institutions collected whole blood in K2EDTA tubes following their own protocols. Collaborator samples were shipped for TCRbeta analysis as frozen whole blood, isolated PBMCs, or DNA extracted from either sample type. The germline V gene encodes CDR1 MGHRA and CDR2 YSYEKL. The CDR3 runs 17 amino acids, cysteine and phenylalanine included. CDR3 DNA only is kept here, 51 bases in frame from base 1. From V the trimming removes 2 bases and from J it removes 3 bases, while the gene matches leave 9 bases of the junction unaccounted for. Turning to this clone: Its antigen is still unknown. No much larger clone exists at a distance of one base, and base qualities are not known.

TCRbeta CDR3 regions were amplified from genomic DNA by means of the immunoSEQ Assay, a bias-controlled multiplex PCR. In the original analysis: Nucleated cell counts per sample were estimated from amplification of reference gene primers within the assay. Sequence reads were collapsed and filtered to measure the absolute abundance of every unique TCRbeta CDR3 rearrangement. For each sample, productive Simpson clonality was calculated as the square root of Simpson's diversity index across productive rearrangements. What TCRdb holds here is the immuneACCESS table cut down to in-frame rearrangements. Part of the clones is not present; checked against another copy, under half of the missing clones reflect an unresolved V gene, and the others are unexplained. D and trimming come from the DNA, and the V and J calls and clone size come from that table. Within this sample are some 200,000 clones, with around 80% of them counted one time only. About 1.3% of the sample comes from the top ten.

The research as a whole found: How much clinical and demographic metadata was included differed by source and by participant, and the metadata was provided uncurated.

Sequenced material: peripheral blood. This receptor chain uses TRBV4-1 and TRBJ2-4, with 8 bases in between that match TRBD2. The receptor comes from a woman in her thirties with COVID-19, enrolled during active disease. The nucleotides are TGCGCCAGCAGCCAAATTAACGCGGGGGGAGACAAAAACATTCAGTACTTC. It translates as CASSQINAGGDKNIQYF.